Below, 32 T cell receptor beta chains from the same sample are listed, as sequenced in a study of OX40 agonist ivuxolimab in advanced cancers. The data were produced by immunoSEQ multiplex PCR, yet TCRdb's version contains in-frame clones alone and is incomplete. The sample records approximately 26,000 clones, roughly 91% being singletons. The sample here was CD4+ or CD8+ T cells sorted from blood, taken in a trial of the OX40 agonist ivuxolimab. The source is an adult with an advanced solid tumor such as melanoma, head and neck, liver or kidney cancer.

The chain uses TRBV6-1 and TRBJ2-3; D is possibly TRBD2 (7 bases). V was trimmed by 0 bases and J by 4 bases, leaving 14 bases between them. Germline CDR1 and CDR2: MNHNS and SASEGT. The CDR3 spans 16 residues. The CDR3 region is CASSEAGGGPSDTQYF. Here the CDR3 DNA reads TGTGCCAGCAGTGAAGCTGGGGGGGGGCCATCAGATACGCAGTATTTT.

The chain employs TRBV5-1 and TRBJ2-7; TRBD1 matches 8 bases. Trimming at V came to 2 bases and at J to 12 bases, leaving 10 bases not matched to a gene. The V gene's germline CDR1 is SGHRS and CDR2 YFSETQ. The CDR3 spans 13 residues. DNA for the CDR3: TGCGCCAGCAGCTTATCGGGACAGGACCCAATGTACTTC. This gives the protein CASSLSGQDPMYF.

The chain combines TRBV18 with TRBJ2-6, with 8 bases fitting TRBD1. CDR3 length: 15 residues. J lost 2 bases, V lost 5 bases, and 2 bases had no gene match. CDR1 is KGHSH, CDR2 LQKENI, per germline. In nucleotides, the CDR3 is TGTGCCAGCTCATCACAGGGGGCTGGGGCCAACGTCCTGACTTTC. This translates into CASSSQGAGANVLTF.

The chain has TRBV6-5 and TRBJ2-3; the D gene is possibly TRBD2 (7 bases). The CDR3 spans 15 residues. V was trimmed by 6 bases and J by 3 bases, leaving 16 bases between them. Germline CDR1 and CDR2: MNHEY and SVGAGI. The CDR3 DNA reads TGTGCCAGCAGGGGGGCCTGGGGGGGGACAGATACGCAGTATTTT. Translating it yields CASRGAWGGTDTQYF.

A single count supports this clone. The chain is built from TRBV19 and TRBJ1-2; unclear D gene. CDR3 length equals 14 residues. Germline loops: CDR1 LNHDA, CDR2 SQIVND (reference sequence). Trimming removed 4 bases from V and 4 bases from J, with 13 bases in between. CDR3 amino acids: CASSTRSNSYGYTF. The CDR3 DNA reads TGTGCCAGTAGTACTCGATCCAACTCCTATGGCTACACCTTC. The entire variable domain, with the rest obtained from reference TRBV19 and TRBJ1-2, is as follows: DGGITQSPKYLFRKEGQNVTLSCEQNLNHDAMYWYRQDPGQGLRLIYYSQIVNDFQKGDIAEGYSVSREKKESFPLTVTSAQKNPTAFYLCASSTRSNSYGYTFGSGTRLTVV.

V usage is TRBV27 and J usage is TRBJ2-7; D uncertain. V was cut by 3 bases and J by 6 bases, with 27 bases left in between. CDR1 is MNHEY, CDR2 SMNVEV, per germline (reference sequence). The CDR3 has 18 residues. The CDR3: CASSFGRRSSISSLEQYF. The DNA for the CDR3 is TGTGCCAGCAGTTTCGGCAGGCGTTCTAGTATTTCTTCCCTCGAGCAGTACTTC.

This clone was picked up a small number of times. The CDR3: CAWRDDEKLFF. Here the CDR3 DNA reads TGTGCCTGGAGAGACGATGAAAAACTGTTTTTT. The chain is built from TRBV30 and TRBJ1-4, with unresolved D. Germline V gene data show CDR1 as GTSNPN and CDR2 as SVGIG (reference sequence). CDR3 size: 11 residues. The V end lost 3 bases, the J end lost 6 bases, and 5 bases lay between the germline ends.

The rearrangement links TRBV5-1 to TRBJ2-3, with D perhaps matching TRBD2 (6 bases). The germline V gene encodes CDR1 SGHRS and CDR2 YFSETQ. With 0 bases removed from V and 13 bases from J, the gap between germline ends came to 15 bases. This CDR3 is 13 amino acids long. CDR3 in amino acids: CASSLDNGGFEYF. The CDR3 DNA reads as TGCGCCAGCAGCTTGGATAATGGGGGGTTCGAGTATTTT.

This chain connects TRBV6-1 to TRBJ1-1, with D possibly being TRBD1 (6 bases). There are 15 residues in the CDR3. Germline CDR1 is MNHNS and CDR2 is SASEGT. V was trimmed by 1 base and J by 3 bases, leaving 12 bases between them. CDR3 bases: TGTGCCAGCAGTGAAGAGACAGGACCCTACACTGAAGCTTTCTTT. This translates into CASSEETGPYTEAFF.

V is TRBV13 and J is TRBJ1-1, with 7 positions matching TRBD1. Per the germline V gene, CDR1 is PRHDT and CDR2 is FYEKMQ (reference sequence). The ends lost 5 bases at V and 0 bases at J; junction bases unmatched: 9. This CDR3 has 16 residues. This CDR3 is CASSLKLTGLNTEAFF. CDR3 nucleotides: TGTGCCAGCAGCCTGAAACTGACAGGGTTGAACACTGAAGCTTTCTTT. Combining the CDR3 with reference TRBV13 and TRBJ1-1 gives the whole variable domain AAGVIQSPRHLIKEKRETATLKCYPIPRHDTVYWYQQGPGQDPQFLISFYEKMQSDKGSIPDRFSAQQFSDYHSELNMSSLELGDSALYFCASSLKLTGLNTEAFFGQGTRLTVV.

The V and J genes are TRBV5-8 and TRBJ2-2; D possibly corresponds to TRBD1 (7 bases). Germline V gives CDR1 SGHTS, CDR2 YDEGEE. V lost 4 bases to trimming and J lost 5 bases, with 18 bases between them. This CDR3 comprises 16 residues. DNA for the CDR3: TGTGCCAGCAGCCCGGGAGACAGGGTAGGAACCGGGGAGCTGTTTTTT. It translates to CASSPGDRVGTGELFF.

V is TRBV5-4 and J is TRBJ2-1; 12 bases fit TRBD2. V gave up 3 bases and J gave up 4 bases; unmatched junction bases: 2. Germline CDR1 and CDR2: SGHNT and YYREEE (reference sequence). CDR3 length: 15 amino acids. Here the CDR3 DNA reads TGTGCCAGCAGCTCCGGGACTAGCGGGTACAATGAGCAGTTCTTC. Amino acids: CASSSGTSGYNEQFF.

The chain employs TRBV29-1 and TRBJ1-2, with D maybe TRBD1 (5 bases). CDR3 length: 15 amino acids. In germline, CDR1 is SQVTM, CDR2 ANQGSEA. Trimming took 3 bases from V and 4 from J, leaving 18 bases between them. CDR3 loop: CSVEGGDGSAYGYTF. Written as DNA, the CDR3 is TGCAGCGTTGAGGGGGGGGACGGCTCAGCCTATGGCTACACCTTC.

The rearrangement uses TRBV11-2 and TRBJ2-1; unclear D gene. Trimming took off 3 bases at V and 9 bases at J, with 12 bases between the two ends. There are 13 residues in the CDR3. Germline-derived CDR1 and CDR2 are SGHAT and FQNNGV. Here the CDR3 DNA reads TGTGCCAGCAGCTTTGCTAGGGTTGGTGAGCAGTTCTTC. This translates into CASSFARVGEQFF.

The genes are TRBV4-1 and TRBJ2-1; no firm D call. The CDR3 runs to 15 residues. The V gene lost 1 base and the J gene lost 3 bases, with 10 bases spanning the gap. Germline lookup yields CDR1 MGHRA and CDR2 YSYEKL. The CDR3 DNA reads TGCGCCAGCAGCCAAGGGTTGGCGGTCTACAATGAGCAGTTCTTC. Translated: CASSQGLAVYNEQFF.

The chain combines TRBV14 with TRBJ1-1, with D unresolved. V was shortened by 1 base and J by 2 bases, with 8 bases between the two germline ends. CDR3 length: 14 residues. Germline values: CDR1 SGHDN, CDR2 FVKESK. The CDR3 nucleotides are TGTGCCAGCAGCCAAGTCCTGGGTAACACTGAAGCTTTCTTT. It specifies CASSQVLGNTEAFF.

This clone was counted a few times. The chain carries TRBV9 and TRBJ2-1; 9 positions match TRBD2. J gave up 9 bases and V 0 bases, and 7 bases lay outside the gene matches. Per the germline V gene, CDR1 is SGDLS and CDR2 is YYNGEE. The CDR3 totals 15 residues. CDR3 sequence reads: CASSVAASGVVEQFF. CDR3 sequence (DNA): TGTGCCAGCAGCGTAGCGGCTAGCGGGGTGGTTGAGCAGTTCTTC.

In nucleotides, the CDR3 is TGTGCCAGCAGCGCGGGGGGGGCCGTTGGAACTGAAGCTTTCTTT. Encoded protein: CASSAGGAVGTEAFF. The chain recombines TRBV9 with TRBJ1-1, with D perhaps matching TRBD1 (6 bases). There are 15 residues in the CDR3. Germline CDR1 SGDLS, CDR2 YYNGEE. V lost 3 bases to trimming and J lost 5 bases, with 17 bases between them.

This rearrangement joins TRBV11-2 to TRBJ2-1; TRBD2 is a possible D gene (6 bases). The germline V gene has CDR1 SGHAT and CDR2 FQNNGV. The CDR3 is 15 residues long. Trimming stripped 5 bases from V and 0 bases from J, with 11 bases between. CDR3 in DNA: TGTGCCAGCAGCCCGGGACTGGGCTCCTACAATGAGCAGTTCTTC. It encodes CASSPGLGSYNEQFF.

In its sample, this clone ranks as medium-sized. The V call is TRBV27, the J call TRBJ2-3, with TRBD1 as a possible D gene (6 bases). Germline assignment: CDR1 MNHEY and CDR2 SMNVEV (reference sequence). The CDR3 is 14 amino acids. V was trimmed by 5 bases and J by 1 base, leaving 10 bases between them. CDR3 in amino acids: CASSTWTGTDTQYF. For the CDR3, the DNA is TGTGCCAGCAGTACCTGGACAGGCACAGATACGCAGTATTTT.

V is TRBV2 and J is TRBJ2-7, with D possibly being TRBD1 (5 bases). Germline CDR1 SNHLY, CDR2 FYNNEI. V shed 1 base and J shed 3 bases, with 10 bases lying between them. This CDR3 region has 14 residues. The chain's CDR3 is CASSEGQFNYEQYF. CDR3 DNA: TGTGCCAGCAGTGAAGGACAGTTTAACTACGAGCAGTACTTC.

The V and J genes are TRBV2 and TRBJ2-2; D unresolved. V was shortened by 6 bases and J by 0 bases, with 8 bases between the two germline ends. CDR1 is SNHLY and CDR2 is FYNNEI in the germline V gene. This CDR3 comprises 14 residues. The CDR3 bases are TGTGCCAGCAGCGGACCCACGAACACCGGGGAGCTGTTTTTT. Amino acids: CASSGPTNTGELFF.

V is TRBV6-1 and J is TRBJ2-1, with TRBD1 as a possible D gene (6 bases). Trimming stripped 3 bases from V and 7 bases from J, with 16 bases between. CDR1 and CDR2 from the germline V gene are MNHNS and SASEGT. The CDR3 is 15 amino acids. The CDR3 region is CASSEETGSPNEQFF. The DNA of the CDR3 is TGTGCCAGCAGTGAGGAGACAGGATCTCCTAATGAGCAGTTCTTC.

J is TRBJ1-6 and V is TRBV14, with 10 bases matching TRBD1. The CDR3 is 15 residues long. Looked up from germline, CDR1 is SGHDN and CDR2 is FVKESK. With 4 bases clipped from V and 10 bases from J, the junction kept 7 bases outside the gene matches. The CDR3 loop reads CASSLTTGGFSPLHF. The CDR3 coding sequence is TGTGCCAGCAGCCTGACGACAGGGGGCTTCTCACCCCTCCACTTT. The variable domain in full, completed from reference TRBV14 and TRBJ1-6, reads EAGVTQFPSHSVIEKGQTVTLRCDPISGHDNLYWYRRVMGKEIKFLLHFVKESKQDESGMPNNRFLAERTGGTYSTLKVQPAELEDSGVYFCASSLTTGGFSPLHFGNGTRLTVT.

The rearrangement links TRBV7-3 to TRBJ2-4, with 11 bases lining up with TRBD2. CDR3 length: 16 residues. V dropped 5 bases and J dropped 4; count of bases not matched to a gene: 7. Per the germline V gene, CDR1 is SGHTA and CDR2 is FQGTGA. The CDR3 DNA reads as TGTGCCAGCAGCCCGTGGACTAGCGGGCATAAAAACATTCAGTACTTC. This codes for CASSPWTSGHKNIQYF.

The chain employs TRBV9 and TRBJ2-1, with 7 bases fitting TRBD2. The V segment lost 4 bases and the J segment 4 bases; nucleotides outside the gene matches: 8. This CDR3 spans 15 amino acids. CDR1 SGDLS and CDR2 YYNGEE come from the germline V gene. In DNA, the CDR3 is TGTGCCAGCAGCCCTGGGGGGGGGAATTACAATGAGCAGTTCTTC. This translates into CASSPGGGNYNEQFF.

The DNA of the CDR3 is TGTGCCAGCAGCCCGGTGGCCTACACTGAAGCTTTCTTT. It encodes CASSPVAYTEAFF. The chain employs TRBV7-9 and TRBJ1-1; D is unclear. V dropped 5 bases and J dropped 3 bases, with 10 bases sitting between them. The CDR3 length is 13 residues. Germline CDR1 and CDR2: SEHNR and FQNEAQ (reference sequence). Variable domain in full (rest from reference TRBV7-9 and TRBJ1-1): DTGVSQNPRHKITKRGQNVTFRCDPISEHNRLYWYRQTLGQGPEFLTYFQNEAQLEKSRLLSDRFSAERPKGSFSTLEIQRTEQGDSAMYLCASSPVAYTEAFFGQGTRLTVV.

V is TRBV5-4 and J is TRBJ1-2, with D perhaps TRBD1 (5 bases). The germline gives CDR1 SGHNT, CDR2 YYREEE (reference sequence). CDR3 length: 14 amino acids. With 1 base removed from V and 5 bases from J, the gap between germline ends came to 12 bases. CDR3 region: CASSLPGSGYGYTF. In DNA form, the CDR3 reads TGTGCCAGCAGCTTGCCAGGGTCGGGTTATGGCTACACCTTC.

The chain carries TRBV5-4 and TRBJ2-3, with D perhaps matching TRBD1 (5 bases). Germline CDR1 SGHNT, CDR2 YYREEE (reference sequence). The CDR3 consists of 14 residues. V lost 0 bases and J lost 2, with 7 bases in between. CDR3 amino acids: CASSLGGPTDTQYF. CDR3 nucleotide sequence: TGTGCCAGCAGCTTGGGGGGCCCCACAGATACGCAGTATTTT. Looking up the rest from reference TRBV5-4 and TRBJ2-3 gives the full variable domain: ETGVTQSPTHLIKTRGQQVTLRCSSQSGHNTVSWYQQALGQGPQFIFQYYREEENGRGNFPPRFSGLQFPNYSSELNVNALELDDSALYLCASSLGGPTDTQYFGPGTRLTVL.

The genes are TRBV6-5 and TRBJ2-7, with D maybe TRBD1 (6 bases). CDR3 size: 14 residues. Deletions cut 11 bases from V and 6 bases from J, with 23 bases between. Germline values: CDR1 MNHEY, CDR2 SVGAGI. The CDR3 DNA reads as TGTGCCGGTAAAAGGACAGAATCCTCCCTCGAGCAGTACTTC. It specifies CAGKRTESSLEQYF.

The chain carries TRBV7-9 and TRBJ2-7; 9 bases line up with TRBD2. J gave up 0 bases and V 2 bases, and 5 bases lay outside the gene matches. The CDR3 totals 16 residues. From germline, CDR1 is SEHNR and CDR2 FQNEAQ (reference sequence). CDR3 DNA: TGTGCCAGCAGCTTAAGCCTAGCGGGACTCTCCTACGAGCAGTACTTC. As protein: CASSLSLAGLSYEQYF.

This clone was observed a few times. The chain carries TRBV30 and TRBJ2-5; D remains unclear. This CDR3 has 15 residues. The V gene's germline CDR1 is GTSNPN and CDR2 SVGIG (reference sequence). Trimming took 0 bases from V and 4 from J, leaving 15 bases between them. The CDR3 region is CAWSVPDLARETQYF. For the CDR3, the DNA is TGTGCCTGGAGTGTACCGGACCTCGCGCGAGAGACCCAGTACTTC. Together with reference TRBV30 and TRBJ2-5, the CDR3 gives the full variable domain: SQTIHQWPATLVQPVGSPLSLECTVEGTSNPNLYWYRQAAGRGLQLLFYSVGIGQISSEVPQNLSASRPQDRQFILSSKKLLLSDSGFYLCAWSVPDLARETQYFGPGTRLLVL.